This entry features one T cell receptor beta chain sequence. This entry belongs to a study of blood T cell repertoires in COVID-19. Across the study: Acute-phase and convalescent COVID-19 samples originated in the United States, Italy and Spain. T cells, B-cell-depleted T cells, or PBMCs provided the cDNA or gDNA that served as material.

The assay was immunoSEQ multiplex PCR, and TCRdb's table has in-frame clones only and misses some. The repertoire includes 150,000 to 200,000 clones, just under 85% of them detected once, and approximately 8.2% sits in the top ten. The receptor's source is a woman older than 75 with COVID-19, enrolled during active disease. The source material was peripheral blood.

CDR3 region: CASSLGFGQPQHF. In nucleotides, the CDR3 is TGTGCCAGCAGCTTAGGTTTCGGTCAGCCCCAGCATTTT. This sequence joins TRBV7-8 and TRBJ1-5, with unresolved D. The V end was cut by 1 base, the J end by 6 bases, with 7 bases between. The CDR3 is 13 residues long. The germline V gene has CDR1 SGHVS and CDR2 FQNEAQ.